A single sample gave rise to the 32 T cell receptor beta chains below, sequenced in a study of immune evolution from preneoplasia to lung adenocarcinoma. This table comes from immunoSEQ multiplex PCR, and its TCRdb copy is limited to in-frame clones, with some not included. The sample holds some 6,500 clones, around 86% seen once. Sequenced input: FFPE invasive lung adenocarcinoma tissue. These receptors were obtained from a person between 55 and 70 years old with lung adenocarcinoma.

The V and J genes are TRBV18 and TRBJ1-2; the D is unclear. The CDR3 is 14 residues long. CDR1 is KGHSH, CDR2 LQKENI, per germline. The V end lost 0 bases, the J end lost 5 bases, and 10 bases lay between the germline ends. The CDR3 loop is CASSPPVVAYGYTF. The CDR3 region has the DNA TGTGCCAGCTCACCACCGGTAGTTGCTTATGGCTACACCTTC.

The chain couples TRBV7-2 to TRBJ1-3; TRBD1 matches at 7 bases. Germline loops: CDR1 SGHTA, CDR2 FQGNSA. The CDR3 is 14 amino acids. V lost 3 bases and J lost 6; bases outside the gene matches: 5. The DNA of the CDR3 is TGTGCCAGCAGCTTGCGACAGGGCCAAAACACCATATATTTT. Translation gives CASSLRQGQNTIYF.

The J gene is TRBJ1-1, the V gene TRBV10-3; TRBD1 agrees at 8 bases. V shed 8 bases and J 4 bases; nucleotides not matched to a gene: 9. Germline assignment: CDR1 ENHRY and CDR2 SYGVKD. The CDR3 length is 14 residues. CDR3 nucleotides: TGTGCCATCTTTAGTGGTGGGACAGGCACTGAAGCTTTCTTT. This gives the protein CAIFSGGTGTEAFF.

The chain couples TRBV6-6 to TRBJ1-2; possible D gene TRBD1, 5 bases. Germline loops: CDR1 MNHNY, CDR2 SVGAGI (reference sequence). The CDR3 has 13 residues. Trimming removed 5 bases at V and 7 bases at J, with 14 bases between. The CDR3: CASSGGSWGGYTF. The DNA for the CDR3 is TGTGCCAGCAGTGGGGGAAGTTGGGGTGGCTACACCTTC.

The rearrangement links TRBV5-1 to TRBJ2-7; D gene uncertain. Germline V lookup: CDR1 SGHRS, CDR2 YFSETQ. V gave up 4 bases and J gave up 2 bases, with 10 bases separating them. There are 13 residues in the CDR3. CDR3 nucleotides: TGCGCCAGCAGCAAGGAAGGCACCTACGAGCAGTACTTC. This codes for CASSKEGTYEQYF.

The chain joins TRBV4-2 to TRBJ2-2; D uncertain. V was pared by 0 bases and J by 0 bases, with 5 bases between. This CDR3 has 15 residues. Germline CDR1 LGHNA, CDR2 YNFKEQ. CDR3 sequence reads: CASSQDPTNTGELFF. The CDR3 DNA follows: TGTGCCAGCAGCCAAGATCCCACGAACACCGGGGAGCTGTTTTTT.

This sequence joins TRBV28 and TRBJ2-7; D could derive from TRBD1 or TRBD2 (5 bases each). Trimming left V 5 bases short and J 7 bases short, with 24 bases between. The CDR3 contains 16 residues. Looked up from germline, CDR1 is MDHEN and CDR2 is SYDVKM. CDR3 residues: CASSPHGGGGAQEQYF. The CDR3 DNA sequence: TGTGCCAGCAGTCCCCACGGTGGGGGTGGGGCCCAAGAGCAGTACTTC.

The chain couples TRBV5-1 to TRBJ2-7, with D unclear. V gave up 4 bases and J gave up 1 base, with 9 bases separating them. The CDR3 contains 13 residues. Germline V gene data show CDR1 as SGHRS and CDR2 as YFSETQ. CDR3 in DNA: TGCGCCAGCAGCGACGGAGTTTCCTACGAGCAGTACTTC. Translating it yields CASSDGVSYEQYF.

This chain links TRBV5-1 with TRBJ2-1; TRBD2 matches 12 bases. Germline V gives CDR1 SGHRS, CDR2 YFSETQ. The V and J ends lost 0 bases and 9 bases, in that order; junction bases with no gene match: 7. This CDR3 is built from 16 residues. CDR3 residues: CASSLGSSGRAPEQFF. DNA for the CDR3: TGCGCCAGCAGCTTGGGGTCTAGCGGGAGGGCCCCTGAGCAGTTCTTC.

This clone was detected only a few times. This chain joins TRBV14 and TRBJ2-4; maybe TRBD2 (6 bases). With 5 bases removed from V and 8 bases from J, the gap between germline ends came to 16 bases. The CDR3 covers 14 residues. CDR1 and CDR2 (germline): SGHDN, FVKESK. CDR3 nucleotide sequence: TGTGCCAGCAGCTCGGGAGTGGCCCGGTACATTCAGTACTTC. It translates to CASSSGVARYIQYF.

The chain uses TRBV18 and TRBJ1-2, with a weak D call TRBD1 (5 bases). Trimming took 4 bases from V and 0 from J, leaving 6 bases between them. Germline V gene data show CDR1 as KGHSH and CDR2 as LQKENI. The CDR3 is made up of 13 amino acids. Written as DNA, the CDR3 is TGTGCCAGCTCACGGGACCCTAACTATGGCTACACCTTC. This translates into CASSRDPNYGYTF.

The chain links TRBV14 to TRBJ2-5; D may be TRBD2 (6 bases). CDR1 is SGHDN and CDR2 is FVKESK in the germline V gene. The CDR3 extends over 14 amino acids. Trimming left V 2 bases short and J 2 bases short, with 9 bases between. CDR3 nucleotide sequence: TGTGCCAGCAGCCAATACCGGGGGCAAGAGACCCAGTACTTC. Translated: CASSQYRGQETQYF.

The genes are TRBV6-1 and TRBJ1-4; weak D call: TRBD1 (6 bases). This CDR3 spans 15 amino acids. Germline CDR1 MNHNS, CDR2 SASEGT. Trimming cost V 7 bases and J 3 bases, with 15 bases left between them. The CDR3 is CASIGAGVANEKLFF. For the CDR3, the DNA is TGTGCCAGCATAGGAGCAGGGGTGGCTAATGAAAAACTGTTTTTT.

This clone came up a few times. The chain couples TRBV7-2 to TRBJ2-1; TRBD2 is a possible D gene (5 bases). The CDR3 has 13 amino acids. Trimming took 5 bases from V and 4 from J, leaving 9 bases between them. Germline CDR1 reads SGHTA; CDR2 reads FQGNSA. CDR3 in amino acids: CASSITSYNEQFF. The CDR3 DNA follows: TGTGCCAGCAGCATTACTAGTTACAATGAGCAGTTCTTC.

The rearrangement links TRBV5-4 to TRBJ2-7; TRBD2 matches 11 bases. The V gene's germline CDR1 is SGHNT and CDR2 YYREEE (reference sequence). Unmatched junction bases numbered 5, after V lost 6 bases and J lost 6 bases. This CDR3 has 13 residues. The CDR3 loop reads CASKSLAGGEQYF. CDR3 sequence (DNA): TGTGCCAGCAAGTCCCTAGCGGGAGGCGAGCAGTACTTC.

The chain couples TRBV5-1 to TRBJ2-5, with TRBD2 matching 8 bases. The CDR3 has 13 amino acids. Germline V gene lookup returns CDR1 SGHRS and CDR2 YFSETQ. V trimming: 6 bases; J trimming: 5 bases; junction bases outside the gene matches: 6. As DNA, the CDR3 is TGCGCCAGCACCCCTTCGGGGGGGGAGACCCAGTACTTC. It yields the protein CASTPSGGETQYF.

The rearrangement joins TRBV4-1 to TRBJ2-1; 13 bases fit TRBD2. There are 20 residues in the CDR3. Germline CDR1 MGHRA, CDR2 YSYEKL. V lost 4 bases to trimming and J lost 6 bases; unmatched junction nucleotides: 18. The CDR3 sequence: CASSPQGLAGRQPTRNEQFF. DNA for the CDR3: TGCGCCAGCAGCCCCCAGGGACTAGCGGGAAGGCAACCTACACGCAATGAGCAGTTCTTC.

This chain links TRBV9 with TRBJ2-7, with 7 bases lining up with TRBD2. Germline loops: CDR1 SGDLS, CDR2 YYNGEE. After removal of 0 bases from V and 3 bases from J, the junction contained 6 bases not matched to a gene. This CDR3 is 15 amino acids long. CDR3 coding DNA: TGTGCCAGCAGCGTAGACTTGGGGGACTACTACGAGCAGTACTTC. This gives the protein CASSVDLGDYYEQYF. Complete variable domain (other parts from reference TRBV9 and TRBJ2-7): DSGVTQTPKHLITATGQRVTLRCSPRSGDLSVYWYQQSLDQGLQFLIQYYNGEERAKGNILERFSAQQFPDLHSELNLSSLELGDSALYFCASSVDLGDYYEQYFGPGTRLTVT.

The genes are TRBV5-1 and TRBJ2-1; 8 nucleotides match TRBD1. V shed 0 bases and J 6 bases; nucleotides not matched to a gene: 20. CDR1 SGHRS and CDR2 YFSETQ come from the germline V gene. This CDR3 spans 20 amino acids. The CDR3 DNA is TGCGCCAGCAGCTTGGAAGGGCAGGGGGCGGGTGGGAAAAGAGTCAATGAGCAGTTCTTC. Its protein product is CASSLEGQGAGGKRVNEQFF.

The CDR3 region has the DNA TGTGCCAGCAGCTTAGCGTTAGCGGGAGCCAATGAGCAGTTCTTC. This encodes CASSLALAGANEQFF. The rearrangement uses TRBV7-6 and TRBJ2-1, with 9 bases matching TRBD2. V shed 0 bases, J shed 6 bases, and the junction held 3 bases outside the gene matches. Germline V gene sequence: CDR1 SGHVS, CDR2 FNYEAQ. CDR3 length equals 15 residues.

The genes are TRBV5-5 and TRBJ1-1; D gene ambiguous. V lost 1 base, J lost 1 base, and 8 bases lay in between. Germline V gene data show CDR1 as SGHKS and CDR2 as YYEKEE (reference sequence). The CDR3 spans 14 residues. CDR3 coding DNA: TGTGCCAGCAGCTTGAGTGTTGCGAACACTGAAGCTTTCTTT. Amino acids: CASSLSVANTEAFF.

This rearrangement joins TRBV5-5 to TRBJ2-5, with D perhaps given as TRBD1 or TRBD2 (5 bases each). Germline V lookup: CDR1 SGHKS, CDR2 YYEKEE (reference sequence). Trimming cost V 0 bases and J 4 bases, with 13 bases left between them. This CDR3 comprises 15 residues. The CDR3 protein is CASSLEGTPGETQYF. CDR3 nucleotide sequence: TGTGCCAGCAGCTTGGAAGGGACCCCGGGAGAGACCCAGTACTTC.

This clone appeared a few times. CDR3 DNA sequence: TGCAGCGCCCCTGGGGCCGGGACTAGCGGTTACAATGAGCAGTTCTTC. Its protein is CSAPGAGTSGYNEQFF. The V gene is TRBV29-1, the J gene TRBJ2-1, with TRBD2 identical over 11 bases. Trimming at V came to 7 bases and at J to 4 bases, leaving 12 bases not matched to a gene. CDR1 and CDR2 from the germline V gene are SQVTM and ANQGSEA. The CDR3 runs 16 residues.

The V gene is TRBV28, the J gene TRBJ1-2; TRBD1 agrees at 12 bases. The CDR3 sequence is 16 residues long. V trimming: 5 bases; J trimming: 7 bases; junction bases outside the gene matches: 11. Germline V gene sequence: CDR1 MDHEN, CDR2 SYDVKM. The CDR3 DNA reads TGTGCCAGCAGTAACCGGGACAGGGGGCGTAAAGGTGGCTACACCTTC. Translation: CASSNRDRGRKGGYTF.

The chain recombines TRBV29-1 with TRBJ1-1; the match to TRBD1 covers 7 bases. V lost 7 bases to trimming and J lost 3 bases; unmatched junction nucleotides: 8. Germline V gene data show CDR1 as SQVTM and CDR2 as ANQGSEA. The CDR3 has 13 amino acids. The CDR3 is CSAAGQLYTEAFF. CDR3 bases: TGCAGCGCCGCGGGACAGCTCTACACTGAAGCTTTCTTT. The full variable domain, completed using reference TRBV29-1 and TRBJ1-1, is SAVISQKPSRDICQRGTSLTIQCQVDSQVTMMFWYRQQPGQSLTLIATANQGSEATYESGFVIDKFPISRPNLTFSTLTVSNMSPEDSSIYLCSAAGQLYTEAFFGQGTRLTVV.

The rearrangement uses TRBV5-1 and TRBJ1-1; tentative D call: TRBD1 (6 bases). In germline, CDR1 is SGHRS, CDR2 YFSETQ. Trimming pared 1 base from V and 13 bases from J, leaving 17 bases between. The CDR3 has 13 residues. The CDR3 DNA sequence: TGCGCCAGCAGCTTGCCCCGCGGGGGCCCTGGTTTCTTT. Protein sequence: CASSLPRGGPGFF. The entire variable domain, with the rest obtained from reference TRBV5-1 and TRBJ1-1, is as follows: KAGVTQTPRYLIKTRGQQVTLSCSPISGHRSVSWYQQTPGQGLQFLFEYFSETQRNKGNFPGRFSGRQFSNSRSEMNVSTLELGDSALYLCASSLPRGGPGFFGQGTRLTVV.

This clone appeared once. The genes are TRBV5-6 and TRBJ2-7; 7 bases match TRBD1. Germline-derived CDR1 and CDR2 are SGHDT and YYEEEE. CDR3 length equals 16 residues. Germline trimming cut 2 bases from V and 0 bases from J; bases unmatched to any gene: 8. CDR3 DNA: TGTGCCAGCAGCTTCTTGGACAGGACTCGCTCCTACGAGCAGTACTTC. Translated, it gives CASSFLDRTRSYEQYF.

This clone is large by share. V usage is TRBV9 and J usage is TRBJ1-1; no clear D gene. The CDR3 length is 11 residues. Germline values: CDR1 SGDLS, CDR2 YYNGEE. V was clipped by 2 bases and J by 4 bases, with 3 bases between them. CDR3 bases: TGTGCCAGCAGCGTTGTCACTGAAGCTTTCTTT. It is translated as CASSVVTEAFF. Drawing the rest from reference TRBV9 and TRBJ1-1, the complete variable domain is DSGVTQTPKHLITATGQRVTLRCSPRSGDLSVYWYQQSLDQGLQFLIQYYNGEERAKGNILERFSAQQFPDLHSELNLSSLELGDSALYFCASSVVTEAFFGQGTRLTVV.

This chain uses TRBV4-1 with TRBJ2-7; a weak D match, TRBD2 (5 bases). Germline assignment: CDR1 MGHRA and CDR2 YSYEKL. The V end lost 1 base, the J end lost 1 base, and 8 bases lay between the germline ends. This CDR3 has 14 residues. The CDR3: CASSQVGVSYEQYF. CDR3 nucleotide sequence: TGCGCCAGCAGCCAAGTCGGGGTGTCCTACGAGCAGTACTTC.

The chain couples TRBV21-1 to TRBJ2-7. TRBV21-1 is a pseudogene segment. CDR3 length: 12 amino acids. The CDR3 loop is CASSKVVGFRYF. CDR3 nucleotides: TGTGCCAGCAGCAAAGTCGTAGGCTTTCGGTACTTC.

CDR3 loop: CASSFMGQRSYEQYF. The CDR3 nucleotides are TGCGCCAGCAGCTTTATGGGACAACGATCCTACGAGCAGTACTTC. V is TRBV5-1 and J is TRBJ2-7; possible D gene TRBD1, 6 bases. Germline V gene sequence: CDR1 SGHRS, CDR2 YFSETQ. The ends were cut back, 2 bases at V and 1 base at J, with 13 bases in the middle. The CDR3 loop spans 15 amino acids.

With regard to this clone: The identical CDR3 is also encoded by other nucleotide sequences in the sample. The chain couples TRBV5-1 to TRBJ1-1; TRBD1 is a possible D gene (5 bases). V was cut by 3 bases and J by 0 bases, with 12 bases left in between. CDR1 SGHRS and CDR2 YFSETQ come from the germline V gene. The CDR3 spans 15 residues. DNA of the CDR3: TGCGCCAGCAGCTCGGTCCAGGGCCTGAACACTGAAGCTTTCTTT. Translating it yields CASSSVQGLNTEAFF.